This T cell receptor (beta chain) is drawn from a study of shared clonotypes between healthy human individuals. In the naive CD8 group, cells lacked CD45RO and were positively selected for CCR7, so terminally differentiated effector memory CD45RA+ cells were left out. Recent acute infections and vaccinations were absent in the healthy HIV-negative adult donors. The authors' processing: Sequence data from immunoSEQ were junction-only and lacked quality scores; consequently, filtering differed. Sequenced by immunoSEQ multiplex PCR; TCRdb stores in-frame clones only, minus some. V and J calls and clone size are those listed in that table; D and trimming were worked out from the DNA. This table holds approximately 740,000 clones, roughly 92% found once. The J segment lost 1 base and the V segment lost 0 bases, leaving 6 bases of the junction unmatched. Per germline, CDR1 PRHDT and CDR2 FYEKMQ (reference sequence). CDR3 length: 16 amino acids.

V gene TRBV13 combines with J gene TRBJ2-7; 7 bases are a match to TRBD2. Sequenced: naive CD8+ T cells sorted from blood. The TCR comes from a man aged 30 to 45 in good health. CDR3: CASSLGGGLGSYEQYF. DNA for the CDR3: TGTGCCAGCAGCTTAGGGGGAGGGCTTGGTTCCTACGAGCAGTACTTC.